This T cell receptor beta chain stems from a study of blood T cell repertoires in COVID-19. At the level of the study: Samples came from the United States, Italy and Spain, spanning acute and convalescent COVID-19. Sample material is recorded as cDNA or gDNA derived from T cells, B-cell-depleted T cells, or PBMCs.

This clone was recorded a few times. This CDR3 spans 16 amino acids. Germline V gives CDR1 SGHNT, CDR2 YYREEE (reference sequence). V was clipped by 3 bases and J by 2 bases; unmatched bases: 7. Per the original data handling: Nucleated cell counts were estimated from reference gene primer amplification. Assay used: immunoSEQ multiplex PCR; TCRdb lists only in-frame clones, some missing. The V and J calls and clone size are taken from that table; D and trimming were inferred from the DNA. This sample carries 200,000 or so clones, around 84% of them seen once, and the ten largest clones take over 10%. The origin of this receptor is a human donor in a cohort sampled during active COVID-19. The material sequenced was peripheral blood. V is TRBV5-4 and J is TRBJ2-1; 8 bases match TRBD2. The DNA of the CDR3 is TGTGCCAGCAGCTCCCAGGGGCGGGAGGCCTACAATGAGCAGTTCTTC. Residues: CASSSQGREAYNEQFF.